This T cell receptor (beta chain) stems from a study of blood T cells in healthy people across ages. V gave up 5 bases and J gave up 7 bases; unmatched junction bases: 8. From germline, CDR1 is SEHNR and CDR2 FQNEAQ (reference sequence). The CDR3 length is 14 residues. At least 7 million PBMCs were isolated per sample. With respect to this clonotype: Its antigen is unknown.

Study outcomes and limitations: Long-lived donors had more naive CD4+ cells and higher diversity than aged donors.

A second PCR of about 7 to 12 cycles used a sample-barcoded 5' primer and a J-beta primer mix. TCRdb re-derived calls from the 5' RACE reads in MiXCR, one entry per CDR3 protein. Of some 1.4 million distinct CDR3 sequences in the sample, around 42% were seen once. The chain carries TRBV7-9 and TRBJ1-2, with 9 bases fitting TRBD1. This clonotype was sampled from a woman aged 18-29 years in good health. The material sequenced was blood. CDR3 DNA: TGTGCCAGCAGCCTAGGACAGGGGCCGGGTGGCTACACCTTC. This gives the protein CASSLGQGPGGYTF. Full variable domain (rest looked up from reference TRBV7-9 and TRBJ1-2): DTGVSQNPRHKITKRGQNVTFRCDPISEHNRLYWYRQTLGQGPEFLTYFQNEAQLEKSRLLSDRFSAERPKGSFSTLEIQRTEQGDSAMYLCASSLGQGPGGYTFGSGTRLTVV.